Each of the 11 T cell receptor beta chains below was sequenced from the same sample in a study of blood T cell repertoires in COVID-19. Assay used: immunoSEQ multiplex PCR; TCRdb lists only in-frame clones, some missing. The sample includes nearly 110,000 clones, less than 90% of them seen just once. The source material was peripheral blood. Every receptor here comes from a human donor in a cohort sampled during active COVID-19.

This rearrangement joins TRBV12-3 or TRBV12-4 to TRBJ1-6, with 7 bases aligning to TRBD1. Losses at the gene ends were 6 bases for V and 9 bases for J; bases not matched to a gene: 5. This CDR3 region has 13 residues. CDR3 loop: CASRRQGFSPLHF. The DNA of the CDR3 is TGTGCCAGCAGACGACAGGGATTTTCACCCCTCCACTTT.

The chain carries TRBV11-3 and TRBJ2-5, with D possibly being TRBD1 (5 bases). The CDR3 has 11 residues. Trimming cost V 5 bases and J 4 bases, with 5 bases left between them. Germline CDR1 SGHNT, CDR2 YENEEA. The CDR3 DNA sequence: TGTGCCAGCAGCCAGGGAGAGACCCAGTACTTC. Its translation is CASSQGETQYF.

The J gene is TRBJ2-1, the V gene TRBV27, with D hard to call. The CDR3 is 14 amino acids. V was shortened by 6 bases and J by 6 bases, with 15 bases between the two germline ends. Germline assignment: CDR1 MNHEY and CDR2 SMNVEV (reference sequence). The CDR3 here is CASRGSGRSNEQFF. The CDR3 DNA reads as TGTGCCAGCAGGGGTAGTGGTAGGAGCAATGAGCAGTTCTTC.

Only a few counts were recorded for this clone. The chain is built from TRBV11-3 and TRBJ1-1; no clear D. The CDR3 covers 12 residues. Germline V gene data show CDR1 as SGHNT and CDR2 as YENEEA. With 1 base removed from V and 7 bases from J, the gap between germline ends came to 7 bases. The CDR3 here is CASSLGVGEAFF. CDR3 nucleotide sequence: TGTGCCAGCAGCTTAGGAGTTGGTGAAGCTTTCTTT.

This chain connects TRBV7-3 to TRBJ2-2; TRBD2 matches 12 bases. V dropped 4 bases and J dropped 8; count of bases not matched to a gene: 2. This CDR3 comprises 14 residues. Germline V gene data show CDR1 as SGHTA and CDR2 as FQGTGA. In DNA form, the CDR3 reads TGTGCCAGCAGCTCCGGACTAGCGGGAGGGGAGCTGTTTTTT. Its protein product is CASSSGLAGGELFF.

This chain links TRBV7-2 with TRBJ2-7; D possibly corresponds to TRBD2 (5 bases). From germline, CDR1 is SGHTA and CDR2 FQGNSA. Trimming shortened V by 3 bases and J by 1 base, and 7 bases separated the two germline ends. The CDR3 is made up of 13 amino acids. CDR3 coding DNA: TGTGCCAGCAGCTTGCGGGTGTCCTACGAGCAGTACTTC. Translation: CASSLRVSYEQYF.

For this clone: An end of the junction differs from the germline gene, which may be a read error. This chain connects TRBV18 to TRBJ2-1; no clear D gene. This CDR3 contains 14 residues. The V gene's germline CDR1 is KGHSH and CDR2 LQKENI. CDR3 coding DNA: TGTGCCAGCTCATCACCCCGGGTGAACAATGAGCAGTTCTTC. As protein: CASSSPRVNNEQFF.

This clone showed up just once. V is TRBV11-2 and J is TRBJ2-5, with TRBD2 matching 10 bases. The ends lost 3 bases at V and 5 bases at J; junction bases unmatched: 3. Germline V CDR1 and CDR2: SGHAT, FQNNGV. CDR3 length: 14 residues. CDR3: CASSFSGRKETQYF. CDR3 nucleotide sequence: TGTGCCAGCAGCTTTAGCGGGAGGAAGGAGACCCAGTACTTC. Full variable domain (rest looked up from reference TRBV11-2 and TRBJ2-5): EAGVAQSPRYKIIEKRQSVAFWCNPISGHATLYWYQQILGQGPKLLIQFQNNGVVDDSQLPKDRFSAERLKGVDSTLKIQPAKLEDSAVYLCASSFSGRKETQYFGPGTRLLVL.

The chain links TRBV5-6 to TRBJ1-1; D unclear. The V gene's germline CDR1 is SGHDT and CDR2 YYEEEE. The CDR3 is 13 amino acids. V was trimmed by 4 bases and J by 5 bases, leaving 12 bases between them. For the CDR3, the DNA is TGTGCCAGCAGCCCTTTTTGGCTTACTGAAGCTTTCTTT. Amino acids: CASSPFWLTEAFF.

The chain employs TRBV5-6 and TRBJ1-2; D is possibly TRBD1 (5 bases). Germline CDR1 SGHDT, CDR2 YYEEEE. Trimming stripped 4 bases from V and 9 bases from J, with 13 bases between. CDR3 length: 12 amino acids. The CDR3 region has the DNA TGTGCCAGCAGCGAAACAGGTATCCGCTACACCTTC. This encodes CASSETGIRYTF.

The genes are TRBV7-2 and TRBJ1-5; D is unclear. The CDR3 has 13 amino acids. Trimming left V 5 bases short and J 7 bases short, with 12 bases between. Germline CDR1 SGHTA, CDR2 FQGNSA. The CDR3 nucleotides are TGTGCCAGCAGCCGCGGACTTCGACAGCCCCAGCATTTT. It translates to CASSRGLRQPQHF.